The clone carrying this T cell receptor (beta chain) has just a few counts. The antigen is unknown. CDR1 is DFQATT, CDR2 SNEGSKA, per germline (reference sequence). J lost 1 base, V lost 0 bases, and 5 bases had no gene match. This CDR3 has 16 residues. The data derive from a study of T cells after yellow fever vaccination. TCRdb re-called the 5' RACE reads with MiXCR, one entry per CDR3 protein. The sample has hundreds of thousands of distinct CDR3 sequences, approximately 13% seen once; the top ten hold just under 15%. Study-wide findings and caveats: Overlap between CD4 and CD8 compartments was detected for a small share of clonotypes. Most clones from primary vaccination were detected again post-booster (almost 98% CD4, 88% CD8). There was a possibility that FACS-sorted repertoires contained abundant clonotypes contaminating from the bulk population. The secondary response was weaker but peaked faster, day 5 versus 15.

The clonotype was recovered from a man aged 30-40 years who received the YFV17D yellow fever vaccine. Sample: PBMCs, taken on the day of the yellow fever booster vaccination. V is TRBV20-1 and J is TRBJ2-7; 11 nucleotides agree with TRBD2. The CDR3 DNA reads as TGCAGTGCTAGAGATATCTGGACTAGCGGGTCCTACGAGCAGTACTTC. Translating it yields CSARDIWTSGSYEQYF.